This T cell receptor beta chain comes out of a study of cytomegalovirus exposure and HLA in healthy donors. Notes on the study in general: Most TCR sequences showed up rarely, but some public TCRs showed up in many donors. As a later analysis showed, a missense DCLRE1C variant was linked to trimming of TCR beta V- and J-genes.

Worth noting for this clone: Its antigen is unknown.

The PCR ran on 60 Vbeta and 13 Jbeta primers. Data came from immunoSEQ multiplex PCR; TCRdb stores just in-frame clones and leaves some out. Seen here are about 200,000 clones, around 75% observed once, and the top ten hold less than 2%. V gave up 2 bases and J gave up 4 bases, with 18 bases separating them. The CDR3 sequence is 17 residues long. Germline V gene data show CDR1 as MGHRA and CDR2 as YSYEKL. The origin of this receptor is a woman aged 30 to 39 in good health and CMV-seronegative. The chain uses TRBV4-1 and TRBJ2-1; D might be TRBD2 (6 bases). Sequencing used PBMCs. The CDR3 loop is CASSQLSRGSGYNEQFF. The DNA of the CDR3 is TGCGCCAGCAGCCAACTGAGCCGGGGTAGCGGTTACAATGAGCAGTTCTTC.